The T cell receptor (beta chain) under discussion was sequenced for a study of blood T cell repertoires in COVID-19. Study context: Sources were T cells, B-cell-depleted T cells, or PBMCs; the material itself was cDNA or gDNA.

Data came from immunoSEQ multiplex PCR; TCRdb stores just in-frame clones and leaves some out. The table includes about 120,000 clones, approximately 80% detected once. V dropped 1 base and J dropped 0 bases, with 8 bases sitting between them. The CDR3 runs to 15 residues. CDR1 SGDLS and CDR2 YYNGEE come from the germline V gene. The sequenced sample was peripheral blood. The TCR originated in a human donor in a cohort sampled during active COVID-19. J is TRBJ1-3 and V is TRBV9; D ambiguous. The CDR3 loop reads CASSVSSDSGNTIYF. CDR3 nucleotide sequence: TGTGCCAGCAGCGTAAGTTCAGACTCTGGAAACACCATATATTTT.